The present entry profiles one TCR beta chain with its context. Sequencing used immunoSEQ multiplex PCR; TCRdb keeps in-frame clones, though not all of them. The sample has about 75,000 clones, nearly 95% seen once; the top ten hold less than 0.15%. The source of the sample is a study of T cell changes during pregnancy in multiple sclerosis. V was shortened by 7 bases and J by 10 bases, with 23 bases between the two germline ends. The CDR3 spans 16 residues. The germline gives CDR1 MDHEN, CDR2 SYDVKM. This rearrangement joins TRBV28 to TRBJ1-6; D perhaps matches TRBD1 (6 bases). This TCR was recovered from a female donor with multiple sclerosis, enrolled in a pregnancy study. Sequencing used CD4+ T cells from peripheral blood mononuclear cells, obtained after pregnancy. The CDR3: CASTSAGTSIYSPLHF. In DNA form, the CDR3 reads TGTGCCAGCACCTCCGCTGGGACATCCATTTACTCACCCCTCCACTTT.